The source of this T cell receptor (beta chain) is a study of T cells in localized non-small cell lung cancer. General study points: Paired adjacent lung recovered a median around 52 of the top 100 tumor clones.

CDR1 MDHEN and CDR2 SYDVKM come from the germline V gene. CDR3 length: 14 residues. V shed 8 bases and J 3 bases; nucleotides not matched to a gene: 5. Repertoires were generated with immunoSEQ multiplex PCR, while TCRdb's copy carries only in-frame clones and drops some. Altogether about 2,000 clones are present, about 25% being singletons, with the ten largest covering 15%. This clone has a handful of counts. Its antigen is unknown. Sample: normal lung tissue next to the tumor, taken before any cancer treatment. The source of this sequence is a female donor of 60 years or more with stage I lung adenocarcinoma. The V call is TRBV28, the J call TRBJ2-7; 12 bases align to TRBD2. CDR3: CASETSGSLYEQYF. CDR3 sequence (DNA): TGTGCCAGCGAGACTAGCGGGAGTCTCTACGAGCAGTACTTC.